The rows below give T cell receptor beta chains drawn from one sample of a study of CDR3 diversity in severe acne. TCRdb re-analysed the PCR reads in MiXCR, keeping a single row per CDR3 protein. This sample has over 70,000 distinct CDR3 sequences, with about 54% found just once. The sequenced sample was blood. These receptors were taken from a male donor in good health, without acne. The CDR3 runs from the conserved cysteine through the conserved F or W. Each record gives: CDR3 length, J gene, V gene, clone size, D gene, CDR3 protein, CDR3 DNA. The D gene is left open where the match is weak. Only some rows state a clone size, as once, few, many or a class for expanded clones.

len: 14; j_gene: TRBJ1-4; v_gene: TRBV5-1; abundance: .; d_gene: .; CDR3aa: CASSLNSPNEKLFF; CDR3nt: TGCGCCAGCAGCTTGAACAGCCCTAATGAAAAACTGTTTTTT
len: 17; j_gene: TRBJ1-1; v_gene: TRBV6-6; abundance: few; d_gene: TRBD1; CDR3aa: CASTSPLTGRMNTEAFF; CDR3nt: TGTGCCAGCACAAGCCCTTTGACAGGGAGGATGAACACTGAAGCTTTCTTT
len: 14; j_gene: TRBJ2-7; v_gene: TRBV5-1; abundance: .; d_gene: TRBD1; CDR3aa: CASSEPTGLREQYF; CDR3nt: TGCGCCAGCAGCGAACCGACAGGGTTGCGCGAGCAGTACTTC
len: 16; j_gene: TRBJ1-2; v_gene: TRBV6-1; abundance: .; d_gene: .; CDR3aa: CASNRNRAPTNYGYTF; CDR3nt: TGTGCCAGCAATAGAAACAGGGCCCCGACTAACTATGGCTACACCTTC
len: 13; j_gene: TRBJ2-5; v_gene: TRBV7-2; abundance: .; d_gene: .; CDR3aa: CASSSGLQETQYF; CDR3nt: TGTGCCAGCAGCTCGGGACTGCAAGAGACCCAGTACTTC
len: 14; j_gene: TRBJ1-3; v_gene: TRBV6-5; abundance: many; d_gene: .; CDR3aa: CASKRAPSGNTIYF; CDR3nt: TGTGCCAGTAAGAGGGCCCCATCTGGAAACACCATATATTTT
len: 16; j_gene: TRBJ1-3; v_gene: TRBV5-1; abundance: many; d_gene: .; CDR3aa: CASSLVSDLSGNTICF; CDR3nt: TGCGCCAGCAGCTTAGTGTCAGACCTCTCTGGAAACACCATATGTTTT
len: 17; j_gene: TRBJ2-7; v_gene: TRBV2; abundance: .; d_gene: TRBD1; CDR3aa: CASSVEGVGTGGSEQYF; CDR3nt: TGTGCCAGCAGTGTAGAAGGGGTGGGGACAGGGGGCAGCGAGCAGTACTTC
len: 17; j_gene: TRBJ2-7; v_gene: TRBV7-4; abundance: .; d_gene: TRBD2; CDR3aa: CASSRGLAGVKGYEQYF; CDR3nt: TGTGCCAGCAGCCGCGGACTAGCGGGAGTAAAAGGGTACGAGCAGTACTTC
len: 17; j_gene: TRBJ2-2; v_gene: TRBV24-1; abundance: .; d_gene: TRBD1; CDR3aa: CATSDPWTGGNTGELFF; CDR3nt: TGTGCCACCAGTGATCCATGGACAGGGGGGAACACCGGGGAGCTGTTTTTT
len: 15; j_gene: TRBJ1-2; v_gene: TRBV7-2; abundance: .; d_gene: TRBD1; CDR3aa: CASSGAGTGIYGYTF; CDR3nt: TGTGCCAGCAGCGGGGCCGGGACAGGGATTTATGGCTACACCTTC
len: 15; j_gene: TRBJ2-3; v_gene: TRBV20-1; abundance: .; d_gene: TRBD1; CDR3aa: CSARGRQGAQDTQYF; CDR3nt: TGCAGTGCTAGAGGAAGGCAGGGGGCGCAAGATACGCAGTATTTT
len: 10; j_gene: TRBJ2-7; v_gene: TRBV12-3/TRBV12-4; abundance: .; d_gene: .; CDR3aa: CASSLEEQYF; CDR3nt: TGTGCCAGCAGTTTAGAGGAGCAGTACTTC
len: 14; j_gene: TRBJ2-1; v_gene: TRBV5-5; abundance: .; d_gene: .; CDR3aa: CASSPGTYYNEQFF; CDR3nt: TGTGCCAGCTCCCCCGGGACATACTACAATGAGCAGTTCTTC
len: 14; j_gene: TRBJ1-1; v_gene: TRBV10-2; abundance: medium-sized; d_gene: .; CDR3aa: CASSEPGMNTEAFF; CDR3nt: TGCGCCAGCAGTGAGCCAGGTATGAACACTGAAGCTTTCTTT
len: 12; j_gene: TRBJ1-2; v_gene: TRBV25-1; abundance: once; d_gene: .; CDR3aa: CASSLNGDGYTF; CDR3nt: TGTGCCAGCAGCTTGAACGGGGATGGCTACACCTTC
len: 14; j_gene: TRBJ1-1; v_gene: TRBV7-8; abundance: few; d_gene: .; CDR3aa: CASSLGLGHTEAFF; CDR3nt: TGTGCCAGCAGCTTAGGGTTGGGACACACTGAAGCTTTCTTT
len: 14; j_gene: TRBJ2-7; v_gene: TRBV12-3/TRBV12-4; abundance: .; d_gene: TRBD1; CDR3aa: CASRPGQGSLEQYF; CDR3nt: TGTGCCAGCAGGCCGGGACAGGGATCTCTCGAGCAGTACTTC
len: 15; j_gene: TRBJ2-7; v_gene: TRBV20-1; abundance: .; d_gene: .; CDR3aa: CSASSLNRAAYEQYF; CDR3nt: TGCAGTGCCAGCAGTTTAAATCGGGCAGCCTACGAGCAGTACTTC
len: 14; j_gene: TRBJ2-1; v_gene: TRBV20-1; abundance: .; d_gene: .; CDR3aa: CGARDWAGSDEQFF; CDR3nt: TGCGGTGCCAGAGATTGGGCAGGGAGCGATGAGCAGTTCTTC
len: 15; j_gene: TRBJ1-1; v_gene: TRBV10-3; abundance: few; d_gene: TRBD1; CDR3aa: CAISHLGQGYAEAFF; CDR3nt: TGTGCCATCAGTCATTTGGGACAGGGGTATGCAGAAGCTTTCTTT
len: 12; j_gene: TRBJ1-2; v_gene: TRBV29-1; abundance: .; d_gene: .; CDR3aa: CSVQRTEYGYTF; CDR3nt: TGCAGCGTTCAGCGGACAGAGTATGGCTACACCTTC
len: 13; j_gene: TRBJ2-3; v_gene: TRBV6-6; abundance: many; d_gene: TRBD2; CDR3aa: CASSLGLADTQYF; CDR3nt: TGTGCCAGCAGCCTAGGACTAGCAGATACGCAGTATTTT
len: 15; j_gene: TRBJ1-2; v_gene: TRBV2; abundance: .; d_gene: .; CDR3aa: CTSSEPQGFSYGYTF; CDR3nt: TGTACCAGCAGTGAACCTCAGGGCTTTAGCTATGGCTACACCTTC
len: 18; j_gene: TRBJ2-1; v_gene: TRBV4-1; abundance: many; d_gene: TRBD2; CDR3aa: CASSQDRASGSSYNEQFF; CDR3nt: TGCGCCAGCAGCCAAGATCGGGCTAGCGGGAGCTCCTACAATGAGCAGTTCTTC
len: 15; j_gene: TRBJ2-7; v_gene: TRBV11-2; abundance: .; d_gene: TRBD2; CDR3aa: CASSKGLAAAVEQYF; CDR3nt: TGTGCCAGCAGCAAGGGGCTAGCGGCGGCTGTAGAGCAGTACTTC
len: 13; j_gene: TRBJ1-1; v_gene: TRBV2; abundance: .; d_gene: .; CDR3aa: CASSEARGTEAFF; CDR3nt: TGTGCCAGCAGTGAAGCCAGGGGAACTGAAGCTTTCTTT
len: 12; j_gene: TRBJ2-1; v_gene: TRBV5-4; abundance: few; d_gene: .; CDR3aa: CASSLAGNEQFF; CDR3nt: TGTGCCAGCAGCTTGGCCGGCAATGAGCAGTTCTTC
len: 13; j_gene: TRBJ2-3; v_gene: TRBV25-1; abundance: many; d_gene: TRBD2; CDR3aa: CASIAGPTDTQYF; CDR3nt: TGTGCCAGCATAGCGGGACCGACAGATACGCAGTATTTT
len: 14; j_gene: TRBJ2-1; v_gene: TRBV24-1; abundance: .; d_gene: .; CDR3aa: CATSDLGPLNEQSF; CDR3nt: TGTGCCACCAGCGATCTTGGACCTCTCAATGAGCAGTCCTTC
len: 18; j_gene: TRBJ1-3; v_gene: TRBV2; abundance: .; d_gene: .; CDR3aa: CASSEITSVGLFGNTIYF; CDR3nt: TGTGCCAGCAGCGAAATCACCTCCGTCGGATTGTTTGGAAACACCATATATTTT
len: 14; j_gene: TRBJ2-3; v_gene: TRBV7-2; abundance: .; d_gene: TRBD2; CDR3aa: CASSPLAGGNTQYF; CDR3nt: TGTGCCAGCAGCCCATTAGCGGGGGGAAATACGCAGTATTTT
len: 12; j_gene: TRBJ2-7; v_gene: TRBV7-9; abundance: many; d_gene: TRBD2; CDR3aa: CASSLPSGAQYF; CDR3nt: TGTGCCAGCAGCCTCCCTAGCGGGGCACAGTACTTC
len: 14; j_gene: TRBJ2-1; v_gene: TRBV15; abundance: .; d_gene: .; CDR3aa: CATSRDLAYNEQFF; CDR3nt: TGTGCCACCAGCAGAGATTTGGCCTACAATGAGCAGTTCTTC
len: 13; j_gene: TRBJ1-3; v_gene: TRBV20-1; abundance: .; d_gene: .; CDR3aa: CSAREGQRNTIYF; CDR3nt: TGCAGTGCTAGAGAGGGTCAGCGAAACACCATATATTTT
len: 15; j_gene: TRBJ2-7; v_gene: TRBV29-1; abundance: few; d_gene: .; CDR3aa: CSVFSVGRGIYEQYF; CDR3nt: TGCAGCGTGTTCTCCGTGGGCAGGGGAATTTACGAGCAGTACTTC
len: 12; j_gene: TRBJ1-1; v_gene: TRBV20-1; abundance: once; d_gene: .; CDR3aa: CSVSSTPRGAFF; CDR3nt: TGCAGTGTTAGCTCGACGCCCCGAGGAGCTTTCTTT
len: 14; j_gene: TRBJ2-5; v_gene: TRBV29-1; abundance: .; d_gene: .; CDR3aa: CSVVGGLYQETQYF; CDR3nt: TGCAGCGTTGTTGGCGGGCTGTACCAAGAGACCCAGTACTTC
len: 20; j_gene: TRBJ2-3; v_gene: TRBV20-1; abundance: .; d_gene: TRBD2; CDR3aa: CSARDQVGLAGPGETDTQYF; CDR3nt: TGCAGTGCTAGAGATCAGGTGGGACTAGCGGGACCGGGAGAGACAGATACGCAGTATTTT
len: 16; j_gene: TRBJ2-7; v_gene: TRBV7-9; abundance: .; d_gene: TRBD2; CDR3aa: CASSLAGGRAVYEQYF; CDR3nt: TGTGCCAGCAGCTTAGCTGGCGGGAGGGCCGTCTACGAGCAGTACTTC
len: 17; j_gene: TRBJ2-5; v_gene: TRBV7-8; abundance: .; d_gene: TRBD2; CDR3aa: CASSPRLRGNNQEAQYF; CDR3nt: TGTGCCAGCAGCCCCCGTCTGCGGGGGAACAACCAAGAGGCCCAGTACTTC
len: 15; j_gene: TRBJ2-1; v_gene: TRBV12-3/TRBV12-4; abundance: many; d_gene: TRBD2; CDR3aa: CASRPSGTSGNEQFF; CDR3nt: TGTGCCAGCAGACCCTCGGGGACTAGCGGAAATGAGCAGTTCTTC
len: 13; j_gene: TRBJ1-5; v_gene: TRBV19; abundance: many; d_gene: .; CDR3aa: CASSMTSNQPQHF; CDR3nt: TGTGCCAGTAGTATGACTAGCAATCAGCCCCAGCATTTT
len: 11; j_gene: TRBJ1-2; v_gene: TRBV20-1; abundance: .; d_gene: .; CDR3aa: CSASQGYGYTF; CDR3nt: TGCAGTGCTAGCCAGGGCTATGGCTACACCTTC
len: 15; j_gene: TRBJ2-3; v_gene: TRBV6-5; abundance: .; d_gene: TRBD1; CDR3aa: CASSQTGGGTDTQYF; CDR3nt: TGTGCCAGCAGCCAGACAGGGGGAGGAACAGATACGCAGTATTTT
len: 13; j_gene: TRBJ2-5; v_gene: TRBV15; abundance: many; d_gene: .; CDR3aa: CATSRVPSGPQYF; CDR3nt: TGTGCCACCAGCAGAGTTCCCTCGGGCCCACAGTACTTC
len: 15; j_gene: TRBJ2-7; v_gene: TRBV20-1; abundance: .; d_gene: .; CDR3aa: CSAKGAGGGSYEQYF; CDR3nt: TGCAGTGCTAAGGGGGCGGGAGGAGGCTCCTACGAGCAGTACTTC